The clone carrying this TCR beta chain showed up many times. Its antigen remains unidentified. Researchers amplified the TCR beta CDR3 regions from RNA transcripts. TCR CDR3 underwent first-round RT-PCR with the HTBI primer set. Each CDR3 protein gets one entry after TCRdb re-called the multiplex PCR reads with MiXCR. This table holds over 500,000 distinct CDR3 sequences, 17% found once. These data originate in a study of T cells in Graves' hyperthyroidism and ophthalmopathy. Findings and caveats of the study: A 13 V-J model separated ophthalmopathy from stable hyperthyroidism.

There are 24 residues in the CDR3. Deletions cut 1 base from V and 1 base from J, with 37 bases between. The germline V gene encodes CDR1 SGHAT and CDR2 FQNNGV. Diagnoses rested on clinical symptoms, serum thyroxine and TRAb, thyroid ultrasound and orbital computed tomography. The clonotype was recovered from a young woman with Graves' ophthalmopathy. Sequencing was done on a sample of blood. V is TRBV11-2 and J is TRBJ1-1, with a tentative D call TRBD1 (6 bases). For the CDR3, the DNA is TGTGCCAGCAGCTTAGGGTTTTTGGGGGGAGGAGGTCAGGGGAGAGGGGCACGGAACACTGAAGCTTTCTTT. Translated: CASSLGFLGGGGQGRGARNTEAFF.